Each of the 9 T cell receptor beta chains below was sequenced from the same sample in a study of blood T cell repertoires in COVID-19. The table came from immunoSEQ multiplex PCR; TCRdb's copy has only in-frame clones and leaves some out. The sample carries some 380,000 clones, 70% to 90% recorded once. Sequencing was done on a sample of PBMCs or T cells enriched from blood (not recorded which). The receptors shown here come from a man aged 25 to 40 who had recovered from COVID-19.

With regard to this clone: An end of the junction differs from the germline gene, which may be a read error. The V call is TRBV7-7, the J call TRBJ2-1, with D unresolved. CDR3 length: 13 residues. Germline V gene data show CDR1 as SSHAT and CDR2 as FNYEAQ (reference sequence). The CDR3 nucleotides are TGTGCTAGCAGCTTAGTTTTTCGGGATGAGCAGTTCTTC. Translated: CASSLVFRDEQFF.

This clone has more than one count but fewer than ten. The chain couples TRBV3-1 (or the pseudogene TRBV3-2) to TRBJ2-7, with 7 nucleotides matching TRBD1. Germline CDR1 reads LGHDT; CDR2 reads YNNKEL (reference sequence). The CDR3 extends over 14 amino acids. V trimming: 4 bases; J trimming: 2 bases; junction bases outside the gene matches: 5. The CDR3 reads CASSPGQVTYEQYF. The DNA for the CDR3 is TGTGCCAGCAGCCCCGGACAGGTAACCTACGAGCAGTACTTC.

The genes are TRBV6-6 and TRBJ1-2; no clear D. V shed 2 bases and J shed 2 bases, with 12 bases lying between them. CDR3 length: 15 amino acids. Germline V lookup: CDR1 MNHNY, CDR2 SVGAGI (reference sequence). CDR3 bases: TGTGCCAGCAGTTACGAGGTCGAGGGAAACTATGGCTACACCTTC. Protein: CASSYEVEGNYGYTF.

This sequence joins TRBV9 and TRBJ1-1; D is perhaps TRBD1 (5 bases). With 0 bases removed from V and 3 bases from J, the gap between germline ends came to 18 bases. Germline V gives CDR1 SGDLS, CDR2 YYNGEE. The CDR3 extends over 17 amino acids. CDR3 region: CASSVGVRDWGDTEAFF. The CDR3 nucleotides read TGTGCCAGCAGCGTAGGAGTAAGGGACTGGGGGGACACTGAAGCTTTCTTT.

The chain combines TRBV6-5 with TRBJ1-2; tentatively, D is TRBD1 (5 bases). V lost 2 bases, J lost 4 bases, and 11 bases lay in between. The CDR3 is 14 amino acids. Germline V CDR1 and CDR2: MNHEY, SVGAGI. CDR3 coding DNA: TGTGCCAGCAGTTACGGGGGGACCTCCTATGGCTACACCTTC. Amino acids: CASSYGGTSYGYTF.

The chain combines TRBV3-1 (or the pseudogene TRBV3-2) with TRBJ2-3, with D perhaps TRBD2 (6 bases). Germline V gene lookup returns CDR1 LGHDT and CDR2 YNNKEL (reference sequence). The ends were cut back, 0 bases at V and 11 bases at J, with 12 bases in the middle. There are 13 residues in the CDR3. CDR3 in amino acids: CASSQEEARGQYF. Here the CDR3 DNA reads TGTGCCAGCAGCCAAGAGGAGGCGCGGGGGCAGTATTTT.

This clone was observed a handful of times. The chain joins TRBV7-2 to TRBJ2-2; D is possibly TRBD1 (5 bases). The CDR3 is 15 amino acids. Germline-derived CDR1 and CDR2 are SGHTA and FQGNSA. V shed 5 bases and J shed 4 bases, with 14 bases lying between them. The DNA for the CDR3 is TGTGCCAGCAGCCTTTCCGGACAAAGCACCGGGGAGCTGTTTTTT. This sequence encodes CASSLSGQSTGELFF.

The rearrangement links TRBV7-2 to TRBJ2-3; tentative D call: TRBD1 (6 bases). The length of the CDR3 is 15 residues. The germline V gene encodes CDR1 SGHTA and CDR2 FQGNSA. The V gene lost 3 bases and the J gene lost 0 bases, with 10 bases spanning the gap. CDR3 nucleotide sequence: TGTGCCAGCAGCTTTGGACAGCCTAGCACAGATACGCAGTATTTT. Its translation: CASSFGQPSTDTQYF. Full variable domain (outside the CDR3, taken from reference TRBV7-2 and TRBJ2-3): GAGVSQSPSNKVTEKGKDVELRCDPISGHTALYWYRQSLGQGLEFLIYFQGNSAPDKSGLPSDRFSAERTGGSVSTLTIQRTQQEDSAVYLCASSFGQPSTDTQYFGPGTRLTVL.

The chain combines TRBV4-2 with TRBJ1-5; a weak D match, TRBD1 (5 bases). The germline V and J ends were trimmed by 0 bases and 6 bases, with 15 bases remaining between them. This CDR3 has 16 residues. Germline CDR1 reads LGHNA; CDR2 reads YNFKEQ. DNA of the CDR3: TGTGCCAGCAGCCAAGATCTGAGACTCGGGGGTCAGCCCCAGCATTTT. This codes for CASSQDLRLGGQPQHF.